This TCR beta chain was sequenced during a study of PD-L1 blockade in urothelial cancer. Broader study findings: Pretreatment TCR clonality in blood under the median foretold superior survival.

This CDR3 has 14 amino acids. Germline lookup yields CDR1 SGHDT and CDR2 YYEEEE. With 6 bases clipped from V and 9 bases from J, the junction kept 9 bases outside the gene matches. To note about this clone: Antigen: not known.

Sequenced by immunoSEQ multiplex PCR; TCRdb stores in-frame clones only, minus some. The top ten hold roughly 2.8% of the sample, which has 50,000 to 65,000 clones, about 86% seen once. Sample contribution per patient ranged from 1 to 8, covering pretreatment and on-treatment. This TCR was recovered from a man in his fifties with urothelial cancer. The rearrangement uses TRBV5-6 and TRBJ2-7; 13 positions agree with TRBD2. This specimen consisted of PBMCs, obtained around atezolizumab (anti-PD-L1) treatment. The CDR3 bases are TGTGCCAGCACCCGACTAGCGGGGGGAATGGGGCAGTACTTC. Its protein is CASTRLAGGMGQYF.